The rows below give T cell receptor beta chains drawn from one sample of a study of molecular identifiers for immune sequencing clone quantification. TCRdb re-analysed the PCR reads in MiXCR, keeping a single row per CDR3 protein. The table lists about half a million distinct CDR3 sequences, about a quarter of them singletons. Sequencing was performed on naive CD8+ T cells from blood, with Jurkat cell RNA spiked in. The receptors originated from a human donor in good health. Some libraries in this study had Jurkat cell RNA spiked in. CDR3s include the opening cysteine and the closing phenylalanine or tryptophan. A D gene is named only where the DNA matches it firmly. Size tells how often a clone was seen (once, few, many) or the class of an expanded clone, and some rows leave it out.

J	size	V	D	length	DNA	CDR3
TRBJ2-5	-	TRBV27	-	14	TGTGCCAGCTCGGGCACTAGATCTCAAGAGACCCAGTACTTC	CASSGTRSQETQYF
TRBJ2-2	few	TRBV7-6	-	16	TGTGCCAGCAGCCCCCTAGGCGGTCGGAACACCGGGGAGCTGTTTTTT	CASSPLGGRNTGELFF
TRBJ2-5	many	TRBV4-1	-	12	TGCGCCAGCAGCCACCTCCAAGAGACCCAGTACTTC	CASSHLQETQYF
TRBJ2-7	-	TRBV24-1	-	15	TGTGCCACCGAGGACGGGCGGGGTGACCCCTACGAGCAGTACTTC	CATEDGRGDPYEQYF
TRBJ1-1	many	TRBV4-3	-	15	TGCGCCAGCAGCCAAGATAGCAGGGCGAACGCTGAAGCTTTCTTT	CASSQDSRANAEAFF
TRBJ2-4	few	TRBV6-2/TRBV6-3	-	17	TGTGCCAGCAGTTACGGGGGAGACCTACTAGCCAAAAACATTCAGTACTTC	CASSYGGDLLAKNIQYF
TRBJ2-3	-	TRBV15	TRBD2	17	TGTGCCACCAGCAGAGATAGACTAGCGGTTAGCACAGATACGCAGTATTTT	CATSRDRLAVSTDTQYF
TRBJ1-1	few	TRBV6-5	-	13	TGTGCCAGCTGGAGAGTTATGAACACTGAAGCTTTCTTT	CASWRVMNTEAFF
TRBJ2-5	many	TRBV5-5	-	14	TGTGCCAGCAGCCACTCATCCAGGGAAGAGACCCAGTACTTC	CASSHSSREETQYF
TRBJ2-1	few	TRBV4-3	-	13	TGCGCCAGCAGCCAAGATTTACCGGATGAGCAGTTCTTC	CASSQDLPDEQFF
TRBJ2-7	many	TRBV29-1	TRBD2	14	TGCAGCGTTGAGGGGGGGGTTTCGTCCTACGAGCAGTACTTC	CSVEGGVSSYEQYF
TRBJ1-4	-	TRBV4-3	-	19	TGCGCCAGCAGCCAAGATCCCCACGTCATGCAGAGCTCTAATGAAAAACTGTTTTTT	CASSQDPHVMQSSNEKLFF
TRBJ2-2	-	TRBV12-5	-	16	TGTGCTAGTGGTTCCTCAGGGGTCTTAAGTACCGTGGAGCTGTTATTT	CASGSSGVLSTVELLF
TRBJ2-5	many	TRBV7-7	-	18	TGTGCCAGCAGCTTAGGGAGCATGGTGGTACTAGGGGAAGAGACCCAGTACTTC	CASSLGSMVVLGEETQYF
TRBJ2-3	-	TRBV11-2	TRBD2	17	TGTGCCAGCAGCATGGGACTCGGGGGGGACCCCACAGATACGCAGTATTTT	CASSMGLGGDPTDTQYF
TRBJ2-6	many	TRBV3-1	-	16	TGTGCCAGCAAAGGAAACTTAAGCTCTGGGGCCAACGTCCTGACTTTC	CASKGNLSSGANVLTF
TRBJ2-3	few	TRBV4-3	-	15	TGCGCCAGCAGCCAATGGCGGCGGAGCACAGATACGCAGTATTTT	CASSQWRRSTDTQYF